These 23 T cell receptor beta chains share one sample of origin, sequenced in a study of OX40 agonist ivuxolimab in advanced cancers. The method was immunoSEQ multiplex PCR; TCRdb's version includes in-frame clones alone and lacks a portion of them. Here the sample spans some 30,000 clones, roughly 79% being singletons. Sequenced material: CD4+ or CD8+ T cells sorted from blood, taken in a trial of the OX40 agonist ivuxolimab. Receptor source: an adult with an advanced solid tumor such as melanoma, head and neck, liver or kidney cancer.

V and J are TRBV28 and TRBJ1-5; 7 nucleotides agree with TRBD1. The CDR3 is made up of 16 amino acids. Germline trimming cut 2 bases from V and 3 bases from J; bases unmatched to any gene: 7. Looked up from germline, CDR1 is MDHEN and CDR2 is SYDVKM. Here the CDR3 reads CASSLIKGANNQPQHF. CDR3 nucleotides: TGTGCCAGCAGTTTAATTAAGGGGGCCAACAATCAGCCCCAGCATTTT.

This clone appeared once. The CDR3 protein is CASSLEQGLYGYTF. The CDR3 DNA is TGCGCCAGCAGCTTGGAACAGGGTTTATATGGCTACACCTTC. The chain carries TRBV5-1 and TRBJ1-2; D perhaps matches TRBD1 (6 bases). The CDR3 consists of 14 residues. Germline V gene lookup returns CDR1 SGHRS and CDR2 YFSETQ. Trimming removed 0 bases at V and 5 bases at J, with 11 bases between.

This chain links TRBV6-1 with TRBJ1-2; D is unresolved. The CDR3 runs to 10 residues. Trimming took off 6 bases at V and 5 bases at J, with 4 bases between the two ends. Per germline, CDR1 MNHNS and CDR2 SASEGT. The CDR3 DNA follows: TGTGCCAGCAGAAAATATGGCTACACCTTC. This codes for CASRKYGYTF.

This sequence joins TRBV7-9 and TRBJ2-3; D remains unclear. Germline V lookup: CDR1 SEHNR, CDR2 FQNEAQ (reference sequence). V was trimmed by 4 bases and J by 9 bases, leaving 14 bases between them. The CDR3 extends over 13 amino acids. CDR3 in DNA: TGTGCCAGCAGCTCCGACGCTAGTGGCACGCAGTATTTT. Protein sequence: CASSSDASGTQYF. The full variable domain, rest sourced from reference TRBV7-9 and TRBJ2-3, is DTGVSQNPRHKITKRGQNVTFRCDPISEHNRLYWYRQTLGQGPEFLTYFQNEAQLEKSRLLSDRFSAERPKGSFSTLEIQRTEQGDSAMYLCASSSDASGTQYFGPGTRLTVL.

The V and J genes are TRBV11-2 and TRBJ2-2; D is undetermined. CDR1 and CDR2 (germline): SGHAT, FQNNGV. V gave up 5 bases and J gave up 3 bases, with 7 bases separating them. This CDR3 is built from 13 residues. CDR3 sequence: CASSPRYTGELFF. DNA of the CDR3: TGTGCCAGCAGCCCTCGGTACACCGGGGAGCTGTTTTTT.

The CDR3 bases are TGCGCCAGCAGCAAGTTGACAGGGGGCGACTATGGCTACACCTTC. Translated, it gives CASSKLTGGDYGYTF. V is TRBV5-1 and J is TRBJ1-2; TRBD1 aligns across 10 bases. The germline CDR1 and CDR2 sequences are SGHRS and YFSETQ. CDR3 length equals 15 residues. With V trimmed by 4 bases and J by 3 bases, 6 bases remained unmatched. Filled out from reference TRBV5-1 and TRBJ1-2, the complete variable domain reads KAGVTQTPRYLIKTRGQQVTLSCSPISGHRSVSWYQQTPGQGLQFLFEYFSETQRNKGNFPGRFSGRQFSNSRSEMNVSTLELGDSALYLCASSKLTGGDYGYTFGSGTRLTVV.

This clone was seen only a few times. This sequence joins TRBV6-4 and TRBJ2-3, with D possibly matching TRBD2 (5 bases). This CDR3 contains 15 residues. Trimming shortened V by 3 bases and J by 0 bases, and 10 bases separated the two germline ends. Germline V gene lookup returns CDR1 MRHNA and CDR2 SNTAGT. This CDR3 reads CASSEGIASTDTQYF. CDR3 DNA: TGTGCCAGCAGTGAAGGAATAGCGAGCACAGATACGCAGTATTTT.

The rearrangement joins TRBV5-6 to TRBJ1-1; the D is unclear. With 2 bases removed from V and 1 base from J, the gap between germline ends came to 6 bases. The CDR3 has 13 amino acids. Germline V gene sequence: CDR1 SGHDT, CDR2 YYEEEE. CDR3 coding DNA: TGTGCCAGCAGCTTTACGGGGAACACTGAAGCTTTCTTT. Its translation is CASSFTGNTEAFF.

The chain carries TRBV4-2 and TRBJ1-2, with a tentative D call TRBD1 (5 bases). The CDR3 is made up of 13 amino acids. V was cut by 1 base and J by 3 bases, with 6 bases left in between. The germline gives CDR1 LGHNA, CDR2 YNFKEQ. CDR3 sequence: CASSQGRDYGYTF. CDR3 coding DNA: TGTGCCAGCAGCCAAGGCAGGGACTATGGCTACACCTTC.

The chain recombines TRBV4-1 with TRBJ2-5; D call uncertain. Germline-derived CDR1 and CDR2 are MGHRA and YSYEKL. Trimming removed 0 bases at V and 5 bases at J, with 7 bases between. The CDR3 sequence is 13 residues long. The CDR3: CASSQDNFETQYF. The CDR3 DNA follows: TGCGCCAGCAGCCAAGATAATTTCGAGACCCAGTACTTC.

The DNA for the CDR3 is TGTGCCAGCGCCACGGGGGGGAACACTGAAGCTTTCTTT. Its translation is CASATGGNTEAFF. V usage is TRBV7-3 and J usage is TRBJ1-1, with D perhaps TRBD1 (5 bases). Between the trimmed V and J ends, which lost 8 bases and 1 base, there was a span of 11 bases. CDR1 is SGHTA and CDR2 is FQGTGA in the germline V gene. There are 13 residues in the CDR3.

This chain uses TRBV9 with TRBJ2-3, with 11 nucleotides matching TRBD2. The length of the CDR3 is 17 residues. The V gene's germline CDR1 is SGDLS and CDR2 YYNGEE. Trimming at V came to 0 bases and at J to 4 bases, leaving 7 bases not matched to a gene. CDR3 sequence reads: CASSVGGSGGAADTQYF. The CDR3 DNA sequence: TGTGCCAGCAGCGTAGGAGGTAGCGGGGGGGCCGCAGATACGCAGTATTTT.

The chain is built from TRBV19 and TRBJ2-3; no reliable D call. The CDR3 length is 15 residues. The V end was cut by 7 bases, the J end by 4 bases, with 18 bases between. Per the germline V gene, CDR1 is LNHDA and CDR2 is SQIVND (reference sequence). The CDR3 reads CASNPGPTPADTQYF. In DNA, the CDR3 is TGTGCCAGTAACCCGGGCCCTACCCCGGCAGATACGCAGTATTTT. Using reference TRBV19 and TRBJ2-3 for the parts outside the CDR3, the full variable domain is DGGITQSPKYLFRKEGQNVTLSCEQNLNHDAMYWYRQDPGQGLRLIYYSQIVNDFQKGDIAEGYSVSREKKESFPLTVTSAQKNPTAFYLCASNPGPTPADTQYFGPGTRLTVL.

This clone has only one observation. The rearrangement links TRBV28 to TRBJ1-5; D possibly corresponds to TRBD1 (6 bases). Germline V gene sequence: CDR1 MDHEN, CDR2 SYDVKM. The germline V and J ends were trimmed by 6 bases and 4 bases, with 16 bases remaining between them. CDR3 length: 15 residues. The DNA of the CDR3 is TGTGCCAGCAGCAAAGGGGGGTGGGGGAATCAGCCCCAGCATTTT. Encoded protein: CASSKGGWGNQPQHF. Full variable domain (rest looked up from reference TRBV28 and TRBJ1-5): DVKVTQSSRYLVKRTGEKVFLECVQDMDHENMFWYRQDPGLGLRLIYFSYDVKMKEKGDIPEGYSVSREKKERFSLILESASTNQTSMYLCASSKGGWGNQPQHFGDGTRLSIL.

The rearrangement joins TRBV9 to TRBJ2-3; TRBD2 might be the D (5 bases). The V end lost 3 bases, the J end lost 3 bases, and 11 bases lay between the germline ends. Germline V lookup: CDR1 SGDLS, CDR2 YYNGEE. The CDR3 is made up of 14 amino acids. The CDR3 DNA sequence: TGTGCCAGCAGCGAGGGAGACCCGACAGATACGCAGTATTTT. Translating gives CASSEGDPTDTQYF.

The rearrangement links TRBV6-5 to TRBJ1-1; the D is unclear. V was cut by 7 bases and J by 2 bases, with 5 bases left in between. The CDR3 consists of 11 residues. Germline V gives CDR1 MNHEY, CDR2 SVGAGI. The CDR3 DNA is TGTGCCAGCATCGGTAACACTGAAGCTTTCTTT. As protein: CASIGNTEAFF.

The CDR3 protein is CASSLSGGAYNEQFF. The CDR3 nucleotides are TGTGCCAGCAGCCTTAGCGGGGGGGCCTACAATGAGCAGTTCTTC. The chain joins TRBV9 to TRBJ2-1, with TRBD2 matching 11 bases. Germline assignment: CDR1 SGDLS and CDR2 YYNGEE. This CDR3 has 15 residues. V lost 4 bases, J lost 2 bases, and 2 bases stayed unmatched.

V usage is TRBV28 and J usage is TRBJ2-1; 7 nucleotides align to TRBD2. Germline CDR1 MDHEN, CDR2 SYDVKM. Trimming removed 8 bases from V and 4 bases from J; junction bases left unmatched: 11. This CDR3 has 15 residues. CDR3: CASGGGSRAYNEQFF. In DNA, the CDR3 is TGTGCCAGCGGGGGGGGGTCCCGCGCTTACAATGAGCAGTTCTTC.

The chain recombines TRBV11-3 with TRBJ2-7; D not certain. The germline CDR1 and CDR2 sequences are SGHNT and YENEEA. The V and J ends lost 0 bases and 5 bases respectively, with 5 bases between them. This CDR3 has 12 residues. The CDR3 sequence is CASSLDTDEQYF. Written as DNA, the CDR3 is TGTGCCAGCAGCTTAGACACGGACGAGCAGTACTTC. The whole variable domain, filled in from reference TRBV11-3 and TRBJ2-7, reads EAGVVQSPRYKIIEKKQPVAFWCNPISGHNTLYWYLQNLGQGPELLIRYENEEAVDDSQLPKDRFSAERLKGVDSTLKIQPAELGDSAVYLCASSLDTDEQYFGPGTRLTVT.

V and J are TRBV5-1 and TRBJ2-7; tentatively, D is TRBD2 (5 bases). Germline V gives CDR1 SGHRS, CDR2 YFSETQ. The CDR3 contains 12 residues. V lost 6 bases to trimming and J lost 6 bases, with 13 bases between them. The chain's CDR3 is CASMGVSPEQYF. CDR3 bases: TGCGCCAGCATGGGAGTTTCCCCCGAGCAGTACTTC.

V usage is TRBV6-5 and J usage is TRBJ2-7; 8 bases agree with TRBD1. Germline assignment: CDR1 MNHEY and CDR2 SVGAGI. The CDR3 sequence is 13 residues long. V shed 5 bases and J 6 bases; nucleotides not matched to a gene: 6. CDR3 DNA: TGTGCCAGCAGTCCTGGACAGGGCTCCGAGCAGTACTTC. Its protein product is CASSPGQGSEQYF.

J is TRBJ2-2 and V is TRBV18; maybe TRBD2 (5 bases). Germline V lookup: CDR1 KGHSH, CDR2 LQKENI. The CDR3 loop spans 14 amino acids. V lost 6 bases to trimming and J lost 3 bases, with 11 bases between them. This CDR3 reads CASSQGADTGELFF. CDR3 coding DNA: TGTGCCAGCTCTCAAGGAGCGGACACCGGGGAGCTGTTTTTT.

This sequence joins TRBV10-3 and TRBJ2-7, with 7 nucleotides matching TRBD1. V dropped 3 bases and J dropped 3; count of bases not matched to a gene: 2. CDR3 length: 13 amino acids. The V gene's germline CDR1 is ENHRY and CDR2 SYGVKD. The CDR3 spells CAISDNRGYEQYF. CDR3 nucleotide sequence: TGTGCCATCAGTGATAACAGGGGCTACGAGCAGTACTTC.